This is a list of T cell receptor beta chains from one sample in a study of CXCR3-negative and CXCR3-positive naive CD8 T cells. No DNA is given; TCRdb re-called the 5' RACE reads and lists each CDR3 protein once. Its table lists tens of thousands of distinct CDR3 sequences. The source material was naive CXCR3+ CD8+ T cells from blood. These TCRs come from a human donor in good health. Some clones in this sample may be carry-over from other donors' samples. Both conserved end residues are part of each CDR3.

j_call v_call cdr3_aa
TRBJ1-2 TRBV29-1 CSVEETGDFNSGYTF
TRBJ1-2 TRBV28 CASSLSGYYGYTF
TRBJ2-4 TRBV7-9 CASSLLRPIQESKNIQYF
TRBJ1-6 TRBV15 CATSRDSRVDSPLHF
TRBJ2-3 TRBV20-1 CSAPGLAGVADTQYF
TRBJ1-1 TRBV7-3 CASSLTRGLNTEAFF
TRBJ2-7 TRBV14 CASSQDRGNEQYF
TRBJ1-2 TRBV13 CASSLGQADLYGYTF
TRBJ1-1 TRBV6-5 CASSYPTGDGNTEAFF
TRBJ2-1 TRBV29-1 CSVEQGYEQFF
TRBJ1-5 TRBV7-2 CASSPGDSTNQPQHF
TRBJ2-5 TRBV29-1 CSVEDGSPGGTQYF
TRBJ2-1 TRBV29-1 CSLGLADGNEQFF
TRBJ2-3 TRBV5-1 CASSRTSTDTQYF
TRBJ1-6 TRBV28 CASSFWDSNSPLHF
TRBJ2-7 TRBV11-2 CASNLNTETFYEQYF
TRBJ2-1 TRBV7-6 CASSSSLRGNNEQFF
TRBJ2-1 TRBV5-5 CASSVGTAEYNEQFF
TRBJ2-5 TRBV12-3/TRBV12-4 CACRQDGETQYF
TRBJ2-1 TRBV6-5 CASSPRGGGRARSYNEQFF
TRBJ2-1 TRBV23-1 CAILRDSLAGGNDEQFF
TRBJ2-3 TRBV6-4 CASSERGAGDTQYF
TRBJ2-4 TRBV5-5 CASSTGTGNIQYF
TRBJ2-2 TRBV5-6 CASNGLAGANTGELFF
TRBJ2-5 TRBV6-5 CASSATGGQQETQYF
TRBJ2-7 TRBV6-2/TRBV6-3 CASSPGTDTYEQYF
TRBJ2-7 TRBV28 CASSFGPQEEYF
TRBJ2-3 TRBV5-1 CASSLSGYSTDTQYF
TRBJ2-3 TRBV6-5 CASSYLSPGTGGTDTQYF
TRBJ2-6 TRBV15 CATSKTLLQGTGANVLTF
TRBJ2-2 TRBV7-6 CASSLDRVSVTGELFF
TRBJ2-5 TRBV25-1 CASSEKGDAGETQYF
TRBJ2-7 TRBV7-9 CASSLGGLTLGYEQYF
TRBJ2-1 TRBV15 CATRRGGNNEQFF
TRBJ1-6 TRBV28 CASSLYGGGNSPLHF
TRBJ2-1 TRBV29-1 CSVGGGQYNEQFF
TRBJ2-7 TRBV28 CASSSPVGGRPYEQYF
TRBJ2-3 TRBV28 CASSFQLAPDTDTQYF
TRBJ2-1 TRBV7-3 CASSRVPGGKSTNEQFF